This TCR beta chain comes out of a study of radiation and T cells in renal cell carcinoma. Here immunoSEQ multiplex PCR was the method, and the copy in TCRdb shows in-frame clones only, minus some. The sample holds 120,000 to 150,000 clones, 75% to 90% seen once. Time point noted: baseline pretreatment blood. Treatment indicated: 15 Gy SBRT to primary tumor, nephrectomy 4 weeks later. The germline CDR1 and CDR2 sequences are MNHEY and SVGAGI. V lost 0 bases and J 8 bases, leaving 10 bases between the germline ends. The CDR3 covers 13 residues. The sequence derives from a woman in her forties or fifties with renal cell carcinoma. The genes are TRBV6-5 and TRBJ1-2, with TRBD1 as a possible D gene (6 bases). Sequenced here: blood, sampled from a patient whose treatment included radiotherapy and nephrectomy. The CDR3 bases are TGTGCCAGCAGTTACTCTACAGGGAGCGGCTACACCTTC. This codes for CASSYSTGSGYTF.